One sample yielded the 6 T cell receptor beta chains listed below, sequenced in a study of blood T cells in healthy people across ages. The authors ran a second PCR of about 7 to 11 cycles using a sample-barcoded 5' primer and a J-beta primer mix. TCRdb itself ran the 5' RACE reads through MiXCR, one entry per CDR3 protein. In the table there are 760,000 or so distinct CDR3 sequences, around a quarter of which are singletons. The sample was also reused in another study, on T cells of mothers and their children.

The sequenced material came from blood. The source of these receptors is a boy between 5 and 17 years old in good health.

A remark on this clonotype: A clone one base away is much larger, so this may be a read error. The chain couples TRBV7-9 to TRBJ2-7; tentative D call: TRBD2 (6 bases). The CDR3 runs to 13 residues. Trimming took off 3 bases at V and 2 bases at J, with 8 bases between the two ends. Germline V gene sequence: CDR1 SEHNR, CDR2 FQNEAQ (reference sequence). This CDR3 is CASSFASAYEQYF. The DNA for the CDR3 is TGTGCCAGCAGCTTCGCTAGCGCCTACGAGCAGTACTTC. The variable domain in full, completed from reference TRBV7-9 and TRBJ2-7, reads DTGVSQNPRHKITKRGQNVTFRCDPISEHNRLYWYRQTLGQGPEFLTYFQNEAQLEKSRLLSDRFSAERPKGSFSTLEIQRTEQGDSAMYLCASSFASAYEQYFGPGTRLTVT.

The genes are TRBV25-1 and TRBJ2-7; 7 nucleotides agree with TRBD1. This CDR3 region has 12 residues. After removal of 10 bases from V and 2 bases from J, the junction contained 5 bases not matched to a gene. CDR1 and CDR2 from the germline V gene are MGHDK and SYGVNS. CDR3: CATGQPAYEQYF. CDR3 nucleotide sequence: TGTGCCACGGGACAGCCAGCCTACGAGCAGTACTTC.

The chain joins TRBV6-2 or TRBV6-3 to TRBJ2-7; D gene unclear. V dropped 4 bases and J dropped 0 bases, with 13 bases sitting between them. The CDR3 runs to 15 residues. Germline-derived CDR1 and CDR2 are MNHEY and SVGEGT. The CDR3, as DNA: TGTGCCAGCAGTTTTCCTAGGGTGAGCTCCTACGAGCAGTACTTC. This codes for CASSFPRVSSYEQYF.

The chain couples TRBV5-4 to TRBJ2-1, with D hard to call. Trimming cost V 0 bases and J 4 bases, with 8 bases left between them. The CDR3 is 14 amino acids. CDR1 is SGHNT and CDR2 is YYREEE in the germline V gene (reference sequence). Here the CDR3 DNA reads TGTGCCAGCAGCTTGGTTACGCGGTACAATGAGCAGTTCTTC. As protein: CASSLVTRYNEQFF. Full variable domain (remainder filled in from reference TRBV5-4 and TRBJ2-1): ETGVTQSPTHLIKTRGQQVTLRCSSQSGHNTVSWYQQALGQGPQFIFQYYREEENGRGNFPPRFSGLQFPNYSSELNVNALELDDSALYLCASSLVTRYNEQFFGPGTRLTVL.

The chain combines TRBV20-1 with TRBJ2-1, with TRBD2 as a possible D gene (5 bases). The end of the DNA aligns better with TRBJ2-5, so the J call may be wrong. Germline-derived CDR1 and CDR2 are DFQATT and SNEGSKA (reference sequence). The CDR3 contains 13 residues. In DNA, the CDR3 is TGCAGTGCTAGAGGCCGAGGGAGAGAGACCCAGTACTTC. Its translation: CSARGRGRETQYF.

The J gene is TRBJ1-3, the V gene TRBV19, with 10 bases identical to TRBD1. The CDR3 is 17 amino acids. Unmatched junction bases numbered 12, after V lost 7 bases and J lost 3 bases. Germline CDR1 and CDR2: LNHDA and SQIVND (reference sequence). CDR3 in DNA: TGTGCCAGTACCGCTCGACGACAGGGGGCGCGTGGAAACACCATATATTTT. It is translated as CASTARRQGARGNTIYF.